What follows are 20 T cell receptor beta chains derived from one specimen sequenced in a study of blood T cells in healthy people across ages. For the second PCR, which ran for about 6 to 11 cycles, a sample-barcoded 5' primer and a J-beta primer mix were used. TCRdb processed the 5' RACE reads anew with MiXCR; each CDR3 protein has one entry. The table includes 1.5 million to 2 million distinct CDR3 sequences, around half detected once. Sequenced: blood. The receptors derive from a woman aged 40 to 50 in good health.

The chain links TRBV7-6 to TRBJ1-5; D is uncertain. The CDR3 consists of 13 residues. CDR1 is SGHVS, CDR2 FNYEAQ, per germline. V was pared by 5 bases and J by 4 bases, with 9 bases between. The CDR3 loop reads CASSPAWNQPQHF. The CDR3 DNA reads TGTGCCAGCAGCCCCGCCTGGAATCAGCCCCAGCATTTT.

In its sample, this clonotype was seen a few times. The chain's CDR3 is CASSQQSLQETQYF. The CDR3, as DNA: TGTGCCAGCAGCCAACAATCATTACAAGAGACCCAGTACTTC. The gene calls are TRBV4-2 and TRBJ2-5; D gene uncertain. The CDR3 totals 14 residues. The V end lost 2 bases, the J end lost 2 bases, and 9 bases lay between the germline ends. The germline CDR1 and CDR2 sequences are LGHNA and YNFKEQ.

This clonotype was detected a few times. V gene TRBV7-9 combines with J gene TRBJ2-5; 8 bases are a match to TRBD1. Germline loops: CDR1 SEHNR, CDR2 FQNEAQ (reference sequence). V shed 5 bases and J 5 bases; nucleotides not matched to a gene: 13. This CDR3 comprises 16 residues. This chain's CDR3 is CASSPFKTGELETQYF. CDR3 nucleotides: TGTGCCAGCAGCCCTTTTAAGACAGGGGAATTGGAGACCCAGTACTTC.

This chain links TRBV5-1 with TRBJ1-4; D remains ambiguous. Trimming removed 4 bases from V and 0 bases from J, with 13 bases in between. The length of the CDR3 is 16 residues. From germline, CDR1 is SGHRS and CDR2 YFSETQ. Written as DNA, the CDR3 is TGCGCCAGCAGCGTCGGCCCACTCTCAACTAATGAAAAACTGTTTTTT. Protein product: CASSVGPLSTNEKLFF.

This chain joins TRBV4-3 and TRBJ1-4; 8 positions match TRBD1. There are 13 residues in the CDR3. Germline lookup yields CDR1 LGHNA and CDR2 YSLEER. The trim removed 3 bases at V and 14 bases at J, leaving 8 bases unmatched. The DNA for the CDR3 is TGCGCCAGCAGCCAGCTAATGGACAGGGATCTGTTTTTT. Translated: CASSQLMDRDLFF.

The DNA of the CDR3 is TGTGCCAGCAGCTTAAGTCGGGGGGCCACAGATACGCAGTATTTT. Translated, it gives CASSLSRGATDTQYF. The chain is built from TRBV27 and TRBJ2-3; possible D gene TRBD2, 7 bases. The CDR3 length is 15 residues. Germline V lookup: CDR1 MNHEY, CDR2 SMNVEV (reference sequence). Between the trimmed V and J ends, which lost 6 bases and 2 bases, there was a span of 15 bases.

This CDR3 is CSASPDKTTNYGYTF. The DNA for the CDR3 is TGCAGTGCTTCGCCGGATAAGACGACTAACTATGGCTACACCTTC. The chain links TRBV20-1 to TRBJ1-2; unclear D gene. Germline-derived CDR1 and CDR2 are DFQATT and SNEGSKA (reference sequence). This CDR3 has 15 residues. Trimming removed 5 bases at V and 0 bases at J, with 16 bases between.

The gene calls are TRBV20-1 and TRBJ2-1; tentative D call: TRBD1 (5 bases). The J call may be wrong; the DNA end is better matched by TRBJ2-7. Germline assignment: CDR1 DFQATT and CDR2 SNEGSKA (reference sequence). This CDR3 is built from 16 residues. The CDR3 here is CSARDLGEAIYNEQYF. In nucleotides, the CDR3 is TGCAGTGCTAGAGATCTAGGGGAAGCCATCTACAATGAGCAGTACTTC.

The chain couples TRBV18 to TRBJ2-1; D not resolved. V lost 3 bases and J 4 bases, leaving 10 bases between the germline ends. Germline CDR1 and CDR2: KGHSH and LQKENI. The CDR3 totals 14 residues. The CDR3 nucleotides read TGTGCCAGCTCACCTGAGACCGTTTACAATGAGCAGTTCTTC. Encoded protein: CASSPETVYNEQFF.

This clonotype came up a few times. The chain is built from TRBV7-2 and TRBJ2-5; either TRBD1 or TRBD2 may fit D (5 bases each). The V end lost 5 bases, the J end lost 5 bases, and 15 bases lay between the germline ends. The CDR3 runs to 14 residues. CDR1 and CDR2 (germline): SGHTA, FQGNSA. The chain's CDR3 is CASSRVGDGETQYF. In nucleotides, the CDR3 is TGTGCCAGCAGCAGAGTTGGGGACGGGGAGACCCAGTACTTC.

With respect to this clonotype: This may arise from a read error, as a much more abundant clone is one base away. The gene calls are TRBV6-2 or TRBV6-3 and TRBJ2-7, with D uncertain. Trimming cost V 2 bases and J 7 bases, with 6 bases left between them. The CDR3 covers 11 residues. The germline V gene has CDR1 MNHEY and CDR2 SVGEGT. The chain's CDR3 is CASSYGKEQYF. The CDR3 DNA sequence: TGTGCCAGCAGTTACGGGAAGGAGCAGTACTTC.

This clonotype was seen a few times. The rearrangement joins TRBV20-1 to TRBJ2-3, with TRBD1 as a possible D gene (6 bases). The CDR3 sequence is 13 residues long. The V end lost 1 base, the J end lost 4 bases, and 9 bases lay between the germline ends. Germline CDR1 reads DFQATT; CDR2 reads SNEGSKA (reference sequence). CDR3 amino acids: CSARVQGPDTQYF. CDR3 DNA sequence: TGCAGTGCTAGAGTACAGGGCCCAGATACGCAGTATTTT.

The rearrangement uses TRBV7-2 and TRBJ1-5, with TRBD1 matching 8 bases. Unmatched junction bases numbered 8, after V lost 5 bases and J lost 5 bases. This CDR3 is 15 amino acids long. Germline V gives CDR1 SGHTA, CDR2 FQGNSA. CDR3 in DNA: TGTGCCAGCAGCCAGGGGGCAGGGGGAGATCAGCCCCAGCATTTT. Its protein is CASSQGAGGDQPQHF. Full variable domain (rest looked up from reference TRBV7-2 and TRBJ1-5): GAGVSQSPSNKVTEKGKDVELRCDPISGHTALYWYRQSLGQGLEFLIYFQGNSAPDKSGLPSDRFSAERTGGSVSTLTIQRTQQEDSAVYLCASSQGAGGDQPQHFGDGTRLSIL.

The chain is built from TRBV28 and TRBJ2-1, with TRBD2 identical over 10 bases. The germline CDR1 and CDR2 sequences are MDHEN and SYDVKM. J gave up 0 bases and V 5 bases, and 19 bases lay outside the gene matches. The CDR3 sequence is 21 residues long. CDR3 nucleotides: TGTGCCAGCAGTCGCCCCATACAGGGGTCCATAGCGGGGGGCTCCTACAATGAGCAGTTCTTC. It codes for CASSRPIQGSIAGGSYNEQFF.

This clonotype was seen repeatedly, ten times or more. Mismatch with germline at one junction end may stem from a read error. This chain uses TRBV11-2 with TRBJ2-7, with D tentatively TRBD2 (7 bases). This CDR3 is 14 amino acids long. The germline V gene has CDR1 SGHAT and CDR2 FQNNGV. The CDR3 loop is CASSLDGGPYEQYF. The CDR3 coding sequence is TGTGCCAGCAGTTTAGACGGGGGGCCCTACGAGCAGTACTTC.

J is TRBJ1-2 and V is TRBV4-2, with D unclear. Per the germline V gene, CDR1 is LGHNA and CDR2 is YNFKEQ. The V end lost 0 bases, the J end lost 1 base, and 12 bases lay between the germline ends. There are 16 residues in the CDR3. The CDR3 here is CASSQDEGTINYGYTF. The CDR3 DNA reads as TGTGCCAGCAGCCAAGATGAGGGAACGATTAACTATGGCTACACCTTC.

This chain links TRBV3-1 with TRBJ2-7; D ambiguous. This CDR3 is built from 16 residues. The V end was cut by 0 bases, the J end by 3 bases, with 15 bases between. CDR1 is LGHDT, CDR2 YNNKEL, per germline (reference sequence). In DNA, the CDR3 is TGTGCCAGCAGCCAAGACTCAGAGGATCCCGACTACGAGCAGTACTTC. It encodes CASSQDSEDPDYEQYF.

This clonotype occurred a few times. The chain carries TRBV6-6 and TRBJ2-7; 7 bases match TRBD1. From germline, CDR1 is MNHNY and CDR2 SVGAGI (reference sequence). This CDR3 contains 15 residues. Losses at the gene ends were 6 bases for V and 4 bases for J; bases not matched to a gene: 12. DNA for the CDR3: TGTGCCAGCAGATCACAGACAGGGCGGCTTTACGAGCAGTACTTC. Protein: CASRSQTGRLYEQYF.

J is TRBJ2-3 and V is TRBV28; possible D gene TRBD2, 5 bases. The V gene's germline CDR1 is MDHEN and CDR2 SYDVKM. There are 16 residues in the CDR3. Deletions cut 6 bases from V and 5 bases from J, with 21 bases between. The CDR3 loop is CASSPAQRRILDTQYF. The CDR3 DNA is TGTGCCAGCAGCCCCGCCCAGAGGAGGATATTAGATACGCAGTATTTT.

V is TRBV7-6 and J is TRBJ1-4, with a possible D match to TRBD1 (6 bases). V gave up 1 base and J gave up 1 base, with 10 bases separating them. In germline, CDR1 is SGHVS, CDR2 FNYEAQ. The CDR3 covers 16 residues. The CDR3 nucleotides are TGTGCCAGCAGCTTAGGACAGGTACGAACTAATGAAAAACTGTTTTTT. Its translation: CASSLGQVRTNEKLFF. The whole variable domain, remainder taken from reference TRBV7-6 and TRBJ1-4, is GAGVSQSPRYKVTKRGQDVALRCDPISGHVSLYWYRQALGQGPEFLTYFNYEAQQDKSGLPNDRFSAERPEGSISTLTIQRTEQRDSAMYRCASSLGQVRTNEKLFFGSGTQLSVL.